Listed below are T cell receptor beta chains from one sample, sequenced in a study of T cells after yellow fever vaccination. TCRdb processed the 5' RACE reads anew with MiXCR; each CDR3 protein has one entry. Among 50,000 to 60,000 distinct CDR3 sequences, 4.5% to 6% were seen once, and the ten largest hold about 28%. The source was PBMCs, either bulk or a sorted T-cell subset (CD4+, CD8+, memory, or dextramer-sorted; not recorded which), collected on the day of the yellow fever booster vaccination. The origin of the receptors is a man between 18 and 29 years old who received the YFV17D yellow fever vaccine. Both conserved end residues are part of each CDR3. D genes are given only for firm matches. Not all rows give a size; the values are once, few, many and, for expanded clones, a class.

CDR3: CASSGGGSGANVLTF; DNA: TGTGCCAGCAGTGGAGGGGGCTCTGGGGCCAACGTCCTGACTTTC; size: few; V: TRBV2; J: TRBJ2-6; D: NA
CDR3: CSARDRLAASSYNEQFF; DNA: TGCAGTGCTAGAGATCGCCTAGCGGCTAGCTCCTACAATGAGCAGTTCTTC; size: many; V: TRBV20-1; J: TRBJ2-1; D: TRBD2
CDR3: CASSLGFGFEQYF; DNA: TGTGCCAGCAGTTTGGGGTTTGGGTTCGAGCAGTACTTC; size: many; V: TRBV12-3/TRBV12-4; J: TRBJ2-7; D: NA
CDR3: CASSQDPRTRSRNEQFF; DNA: TGTGCCAGCAGCCAAGATCCCCGGACACGAAGCCGCAATGAGCAGTTCTTC; size: few; V: TRBV14; J: TRBJ2-1; D: NA
CDR3: CASGRGTGGTGELFF; DNA: TGTGCCAGCGGCAGAGGGACAGGGGGCACCGGGGAGCTGTTTTTT; size: NA; V: TRBV9; J: TRBJ2-2; D: TRBD1
CDR3: CASSSDPDSLSEAFF; DNA: TGTGCCAGCAGCTCAGACCCTGACAGTCTCTCTGAAGCTTTCTTT; size: NA; V: TRBV9; J: TRBJ1-1; D: NA
CDR3: CASSFVNTEAFF; DNA: TGTGCCAGCAGTTTCGTAAACACTGAAGCTTTCTTT; size: many; V: TRBV12-3/TRBV12-4; J: TRBJ1-1; D: NA
CDR3: CASSQSWDGLNQPQHF; DNA: TGCGCCAGCAGCCAGAGCTGGGACGGACTGAATCAGCCCCAGCATTTT; size: many; V: TRBV4-3; J: TRBJ1-5; D: NA
CDR3: CASSQEGRDTQYF; DNA: TGTGCCAGCAGCCAAGAGGGTCGGGATACGCAGTATTTT; size: many; V: TRBV4-2; J: TRBJ2-3; D: NA
CDR3: CASSQDMGTSEAFF; DNA: TGCGCCAGCAGCCAAGATATGGGAACATCTGAAGCTTTCTTT; size: many; V: TRBV4-1; J: TRBJ1-1; D: NA
CDR3: CSARDLQRGASTDTQYF; DNA: TGCAGTGCTAGAGATCTACAGCGGGGGGCCTCCACAGATACGCAGTATTTT; size: few; V: TRBV20-1; J: TRBJ2-3; D: TRBD2
CDR3: CASSYSISGGPYEQYF; DNA: TGTGCCAGCAGTTACTCAATCAGCGGCGGCCCCTACGAGCAGTACTTC; size: few; V: TRBV6-8; J: TRBJ2-7; D: NA
CDR3: CASSLTNRDATDTQYF; DNA: TGTGCCAGCAGCTTAACAAACAGGGATGCCACAGATACGCAGTATTTT; size: NA; V: TRBV7-3; J: TRBJ2-3; D: NA
CDR3: CASTLGGNGYTF; DNA: TGTGCCAGCACTCTGGGAGGGAACGGCTACACCTTC; size: many; V: TRBV12-3/TRBV12-4; J: TRBJ1-2; D: NA
CDR3: CASSRGGAWNEQFF; DNA: TGCGCCAGCAGCAGGGGGGGGGCGTGGAATGAGCAGTTCTTC; size: many; V: TRBV5-1; J: TRBJ2-1; D: NA
CDR3: CMYSSGGQQDTQYF; DNA: TGCATGTATTCTAGCGGGGGCCAGCAGGATACGCAGTATTTT; size: NA; V: TRBV20-1; J: TRBJ2-3; D: TRBD2
CDR3: CASSPGTGGLNTEAFF; DNA: TGCGCCAGCAGTCCCGGGACAGGGGGCCTGAACACTGAAGCTTTCTTT; size: many; V: TRBV5-1; J: TRBJ1-1; D: TRBD1
CDR3: CASTGQLVQDSNQPQHF; DNA: TGCGCCAGCACCGGACAGCTTGTGCAGGATAGCAATCAGCCCCAGCATTTT; size: few; V: TRBV10-2; J: TRBJ1-5; D: NA
CDR3: CASSPMTDTEAFF; DNA: TGCGCCAGCAGCCCGATGACAGACACTGAAGCTTTCTTT; size: NA; V: TRBV5-1; J: TRBJ1-1; D: NA
CDR3: CASSGGRDRVVTDTQYF; DNA: TGTGCCAGCAGCGGGGGGCGCGACAGGGTAGTTACAGATACGCAGTATTTT; size: few; V: TRBV9; J: TRBJ2-3; D: TRBD1
CDR3: CASSLVARARPLHF; DNA: TGTGCCAGCAGCTTAGTCGCCAGGGCGAGGCCCCTCCACTTT; size: many; V: TRBV7-8; J: TRBJ1-6; D: NA
CDR3: CASSQSDFYNEQFF; DNA: TGTGCCAGCAGTCAGTCCGACTTCTACAATGAGCAGTTCTTC; size: large; V: TRBV25-1; J: TRBJ2-1; D: NA
CDR3: CASKGAGETQYF; DNA: TGTGCCAGCAAGGGGGCCGGAGAGACCCAGTACTTC; size: NA; V: TRBV12-3/TRBV12-4; J: TRBJ2-5; D: TRBD1
CDR3: CASSQVSLFSGTSGSSTDTQYF; DNA: TGCGCCAGCAGCCAAGTTTCCCTTTTCTCCGGGACTAGCGGTTCTAGCACAGATACGCAGTATTTT; size: NA; V: TRBV4-1; J: TRBJ2-3; D: TRBD2
CDR3: CASTNRGGPTNTEAFF; DNA: TGTGCCAGCACCAACCGGGGGGGCCCTACGAACACTGAAGCTTTCTTT; size: NA; V: TRBV6-5; J: TRBJ1-1; D: NA
CDR3: CASSLSQGNTEAFF; DNA: TGTGCCAGCAGTTTATCGCAGGGGAACACTGAAGCTTTCTTT; size: many; V: TRBV12-3/TRBV12-4; J: TRBJ1-1; D: NA
CDR3: CASSQGGQGFWNVLTF; DNA: TGTGCCAGCAGCCAGGGCGGACAGGGGTTCTGGAACGTCCTGACTTTC; size: NA; V: TRBV5-4; J: TRBJ2-6; D: TRBD1
CDR3: CSARPLGSNEQFF; DNA: TGCAGTGCTAGACCCCTAGGGAGCAATGAGCAGTTCTTC; size: many; V: TRBV20-1; J: TRBJ2-1; D: NA
CDR3: CASSQNRDRETQYF; DNA: TGCGCCAGCAGCCAGAACAGGGATAGGGAGACCCAGTACTTC; size: few; V: TRBV4-3; J: TRBJ2-5; D: NA
CDR3: CASSTPRERDQNIQYF; DNA: TGTGCCAGCAGTACCCCCCGGGAAAGGGACCAAAACATTCAGTACTTC; size: many; V: TRBV6-6; J: TRBJ2-4; D: NA
CDR3: CASSEAILLGYTF; DNA: TGTGCCAGCAGTGAAGCCATCCTTCTGGGCTACACCTTC; size: many; V: TRBV6-1; J: TRBJ1-2; D: NA
CDR3: CASSLRVERYNEQFF; DNA: TGTGCCAGCAGCCTGCGGGTAGAGAGATACAATGAGCAGTTCTTC; size: NA; V: TRBV7-6; J: TRBJ2-1; D: NA
CDR3: CASSAGTSGVYNEQFF; DNA: TGTGCCAGCAGCGCTGGGACTAGCGGGGTGTACAATGAGCAGTTCTTC; size: NA; V: TRBV9; J: TRBJ2-1; D: TRBD2
CDR3: CATSSHNQPQHF; DNA: TGTGCCACCAGCAGCCACAATCAGCCCCAGCATTTT; size: many; V: TRBV15; J: TRBJ1-5; D: NA
CDR3: CASSLTRDPGQGIVAKNIQYF; DNA: TGTGCCAGCAGCCTGACGAGAGACCCGGGACAGGGGATCGTAGCCAAAAACATTCAGTACTTC; size: few; V: TRBV7-9; J: TRBJ2-4; D: TRBD1
CDR3: CASSLLYRATDTQYF; DNA: TGTGCCAGCAGCTTGCTTTACAGGGCGACAGATACGCAGTATTTT; size: few; V: TRBV5-5; J: TRBJ2-3; D: NA
CDR3: CASSPVLGNKNIQYF; DNA: TGTGCCAGCAGTCCCGTACTGGGAAACAAAAACATTCAGTACTTC; size: many; V: TRBV7-9; J: TRBJ2-4; D: NA
CDR3: CASSFVQGNQPQHF; DNA: TGTGCCAGCAGCTTCGTACAGGGCAATCAGCCCCAGCATTTT; size: few; V: TRBV5-5; J: TRBJ1-5; D: NA
CDR3: CASSPGWEMNTEAFF; DNA: TGTGCCAGCAGTCCAGGATGGGAGATGAACACTGAAGCTTTCTTT; size: many; V: TRBV12-3/TRBV12-4; J: TRBJ1-1; D: NA
CDR3: CASSLGEGQPQHF; DNA: TGTGCCAGCAGCTTAGGTGAGGGTCAGCCCCAGCATTTT; size: many; V: TRBV7-9; J: TRBJ1-5; D: NA
CDR3: CASSPRTRGYTF; DNA: TGTGCCAGCAGCCCTCGAACGAGGGGCTACACCTTC; size: many; V: TRBV7-9; J: TRBJ1-2; D: NA
CDR3: CASSPSLGGLNTEAFF; DNA: TGTGCCAGCTCGCCCAGCCTGGGAGGGCTGAACACTGAAGCTTTCTTT; size: NA; V: TRBV18; J: TRBJ1-1; D: NA
CDR3: CASSLVYGTRETQYF; DNA: TGTGCCAGCAGCTTAGTTTATGGGACAAGGGAGACCCAGTACTTC; size: many; V: TRBV7-9; J: TRBJ2-5; D: NA
CDR3: CASSMTGAGYEQYF; DNA: TGTGCCAGCAGCATGACAGGGGCAGGTTACGAGCAGTACTTC; size: NA; V: TRBV11-2; J: TRBJ2-7; D: TRBD1
CDR3: CASSLRQTPGTEAFF; DNA: TGCGCCAGCAGCTTGCGACAGACTCCCGGGACTGAAGCTTTCTTT; size: few; V: TRBV5-1; J: TRBJ1-1; D: NA
CDR3: CASSLEVRSDEQYF; DNA: TGCGCCAGCAGCTTGGAGGTGCGGAGCGACGAGCAGTACTTC; size: many; V: TRBV5-1; J: TRBJ2-7; D: NA
CDR3: CASSFGAEAFF; DNA: TGTGCCAGCAGCTTCGGGGCTGAAGCTTTCTTT; size: many; V: TRBV7-9; J: TRBJ1-1; D: NA
CDR3: CASSLTGAYNEQFF; DNA: TGTGCCAGCAGCTTAACAGGGGCCTACAATGAGCAGTTCTTC; size: many; V: TRBV7-3; J: TRBJ2-1; D: NA
CDR3: CASSLTAQRETQYF; DNA: TGTGCCAGCAGCTTGACAGCCCAGCGGGAGACCCAGTACTTC; size: many; V: TRBV12-3/TRBV12-4; J: TRBJ2-5; D: NA
CDR3: CASSFALAGETQYF; DNA: TGTGCCAGCAGTTTTGCACTAGCGGGGGAGACCCAGTACTTC; size: many; V: TRBV12-3/TRBV12-4; J: TRBJ2-5; D: TRBD2
CDR3: CATRLPVSGGPNTGELFF; DNA: TGTGCCACCAGACTCCCGGTGAGCGGGGGCCCGAACACCGGGGAGCTGTTTTTT; size: many; V: TRBV15; J: TRBJ2-2; D: TRBD2
CDR3: CASSQEGTGTDTQYF; DNA: TGCGCCAGCAGCCAAGAAGGGACGGGTACAGATACGCAGTATTTT; size: many; V: TRBV4-3; J: TRBJ2-3; D: NA
CDR3: CASSRGADTQYF; DNA: TGTGCCAGCAGCCGGGGGGCAGATACGCAGTATTTT; size: few; V: TRBV12-3/TRBV12-4; J: TRBJ2-3; D: TRBD2
CDR3: CASSLDVTTIYF; DNA: TGTGCCAGCAGCTTGGACGTAACCACCATATATTTT; size: many; V: TRBV7-9; J: TRBJ1-3; D: NA
CDR3: CSASGARSNTDTQYF; DNA: TGCAGTGCTAGTGGGGCTAGGTCCAACACAGATACGCAGTATTTT; size: many; V: TRBV20-1; J: TRBJ2-3; D: NA
CDR3: CASSGQTNTQYF; DNA: TGTGCCAGCAGCGGACAAACAAATACGCAGTATTTT; size: few; V: TRBV9; J: TRBJ2-3; D: NA
CDR3: CAISESGGGEKLFF; DNA: TGTGCCATCAGTGAGTCGGGGGGAGGAGAAAAACTGTTTTTT; size: many; V: TRBV10-3; J: TRBJ1-4; D: NA
CDR3: CSAHSGQLEAFF; DNA: TGCAGCGCCCACTCGGGGCAGCTAGAAGCTTTCTTT; size: many; V: TRBV29-1; J: TRBJ1-1; D: NA